This TCR beta chain is drawn from a study of PD-1 blockade in classical Hodgkin lymphoma. All trial patients relapsed after autologous stem cell transplantation. Thawed PBMCs underwent magnetic negative selection to obtain purified CD8+ T cells. Comments on this clone: Its antigen is undetermined.

Germline values: CDR1 MRHNA, CDR2 SNTAGT. Unmatched junction bases numbered 12, after V lost 8 bases and J lost 0 bases. CDR3 length: 18 residues. Assay: immunoSEQ multiplex PCR; the TCRdb copy retains only in-frame clones and omits some. Altogether 25,000 to 30,000 clones are present, about 90% being singletons, with the ten largest covering around 6.7%. Study-level points and caveats: Patients excluded were those beginning nivolumab under 1 year after ASCT. Baseline TCR diversity was reportedly lower in newly diagnosed patients than healthy donors. By C4D1, CD4+ diversity increased significantly, especially in complete responders.

Sequencing was performed on CD8+ T cells from blood, taken at baseline. The genes are TRBV6-4 and TRBJ2-1; TRBD2 matches at 11 bases. The source is a human donor with classical Hodgkin lymphoma. CDR3 region: CASGGTSGKWSSYNEQFF. The CDR3 bases are TGTGCCAGCGGGGGGACTAGCGGAAAATGGAGCTCCTACAATGAGCAGTTCTTC.